Below, 17 T cell receptor beta chains from the same sample are listed, as sequenced in a study of long-term antiretroviral therapy in people with HIV. Assay version v3.0 of immunoSEQ was used, and it was run at survey level. This table comes from immunoSEQ multiplex PCR, and its TCRdb copy is limited to in-frame clones, with some not included. Here the sample spans around 29,000 clones, 95% being singletons. The sequenced sample was unsorted PBMCs, obtained 5.3 years after starting antiretroviral therapy. The receptors were gathered from a man over 45 with HIV.

This clone was observed a few times. This sequence joins TRBV5-5 and TRBJ1-4, with D perhaps matching TRBD1 (5 bases). Trimming removed 1 base at V and 8 bases at J, with 18 bases between. The germline V gene encodes CDR1 SGHKS and CDR2 YYEKEE (reference sequence). The CDR3 has 16 amino acids. In nucleotides, the CDR3 is TGTGCCAGCAGCTTGTCTTCTCCAGGGTTGAGAGAAAAACTGTTTTTT. Translating it yields CASSLSSPGLREKLFF.

The V and J genes are TRBV30 and TRBJ2-7; a weak D match, TRBD1 (6 bases). Germline V lookup: CDR1 GTSNPN, CDR2 SVGIG (reference sequence). V was shortened by 6 bases and J by 7 bases, with 16 bases between the two germline ends. This CDR3 is built from 12 residues. Here the CDR3 DNA reads TGTGCCTGTTATACAGGGAAGGGGGAGCAGTACTTC. Translating gives CACYTGKGEQYF.

J is TRBJ2-7 and V is TRBV7-6, with 8 bases identical to TRBD1. The length of the CDR3 is 13 residues. Germline V CDR1 and CDR2: SGHVS, FNYEAQ. After removal of 5 bases from V and 6 bases from J, the junction contained 6 bases not matched to a gene. The CDR3 sequence: CASSLRTGSEQYF. DNA for the CDR3: TGTGCCAGCAGCCTCCGGACAGGGAGCGAGCAGTACTTC.

This chain connects TRBV6-5 to TRBJ1-2; TRBD1 agrees at 9 bases. The CDR3 consists of 15 residues. V trimming: 5 bases; J trimming: 2 bases; junction bases outside the gene matches: 6. Germline V gene sequence: CDR1 MNHEY, CDR2 SVGAGI. In DNA, the CDR3 is TGTGCCAGCAGTACCTCGACAGGGGGGAACTATGGCTACACCTTC. As protein: CASSTSTGGNYGYTF.

This chain connects TRBV5-1 to TRBJ1-5; D may be TRBD1 (5 bases). The CDR3 has 13 residues. Looked up from germline, CDR1 is SGHRS and CDR2 is YFSETQ. The V end lost 1 base, the J end lost 10 bases, and 12 bases lay between the germline ends. The CDR3 DNA sequence: TGCGCCAGCAGCTTGCTGGGGGAAGAACCCCAGCATTTT. As protein: CASSLLGEEPQHF.

The rearrangement joins TRBV7-6 to TRBJ1-1; D possibly corresponds to TRBD1 (6 bases). Germline assignment: CDR1 SGHVS and CDR2 FNYEAQ. The CDR3 has 15 residues. Deletions cut 0 bases from V and 4 bases from J, with 12 bases between. The CDR3 here is CASSLARGGGTEAFF. For the CDR3, the DNA is TGTGCCAGCAGCTTAGCGAGGGGGGGAGGCACTGAAGCTTTCTTT.

V is TRBV10-1 and J is TRBJ2-3; D is perhaps TRBD2 (7 bases). The CDR3 is 13 residues long. Germline CDR1 reads WNHNN; CDR2 reads SYGVQD (reference sequence). V was pared by 4 bases and J by 9 bases, with 14 bases between. The CDR3 DNA follows: TGCGCCAGCAGTGCGGGGGGCCCGGACACGCAGTATTTT. It codes for CASSAGGPDTQYF.

This clone was picked up one time. The chain is built from TRBV6-5 and TRBJ1-5, with TRBD1 matching 9 bases. Germline CDR1 and CDR2: MNHEY and SVGAGI. Trimming at V came to 2 bases and at J to 5 bases, leaving 4 bases not matched to a gene. The CDR3 length is 15 residues. CDR3: CASSYLGQGDQPQHF. CDR3 DNA sequence: TGTGCCAGCAGTTACCTGGGACAGGGAGATCAGCCCCAGCATTTT.

The chain links TRBV19 to TRBJ2-6, with a possible D match to TRBD1 (6 bases). This CDR3 spans 20 amino acids. Trimming shortened V by 4 bases and J by 1 base, and 23 bases separated the two germline ends. Germline values: CDR1 LNHDA, CDR2 SQIVND (reference sequence). CDR3 sequence reads: CASSTLPLTGSPSGANVLTF. The CDR3 region has the DNA TGTGCCAGTAGTACACTGCCCCTGACAGGATCCCCGTCTGGGGCCAACGTCCTGACTTTC. Variable domain in full (rest from reference TRBV19 and TRBJ2-6): DGGITQSPKYLFRKEGQNVTLSCEQNLNHDAMYWYRQDPGQGLRLIYYSQIVNDFQKGDIAEGYSVSREKKESFPLTVTSAQKNPTAFYLCASSTLPLTGSPSGANVLTFGAGSRLTVL.

The rearrangement joins TRBV5-6 to TRBJ2-7; tentatively, D is TRBD2 (6 bases). CDR3 length: 16 residues. V lost 3 bases and J 7 bases, leaving 23 bases between the germline ends. CDR1 and CDR2 from the germline V gene are SGHDT and YYEEEE. DNA for the CDR3: TGTGCCAGCAGCTGGGCGGAGACTAGGACATTGGGGGAGCAGTACTTC. Protein: CASSWAETRTLGEQYF.

The chain recombines TRBV19 with TRBJ1-6; 11 nucleotides line up with TRBD1. The trim removed 6 bases at V and 9 bases at J, leaving 10 bases unmatched. This CDR3 is 16 amino acids long. Germline loops: CDR1 LNHDA, CDR2 SQIVND (reference sequence). The CDR3 sequence is CASSNPPGQGVSPLHF. The CDR3 nucleotides read TGTGCCAGTAGCAACCCACCGGGACAGGGGGTTTCACCCCTCCACTTT.

The V and J genes are TRBV5-1 and TRBJ2-7; D possibly corresponds to TRBD2 (6 bases). From germline, CDR1 is SGHRS and CDR2 YFSETQ. The CDR3 is made up of 14 amino acids. The V end lost 4 bases, the J end lost 0 bases, and 11 bases lay between the germline ends. The CDR3 DNA reads as TGCGCCAGCAGCCCGGGAGTGAACTCCTACGAGCAGTACTTC. Residues: CASSPGVNSYEQYF.

V and J are TRBV7-6 and TRBJ1-4; D is uncertain. This CDR3 region has 14 residues. The V end was cut by 1 base, the J end by 1 base, with 4 bases between. The germline CDR1 and CDR2 sequences are SGHVS and FNYEAQ. The CDR3 protein is CASSLGGTNEKLFF. The CDR3 DNA reads as TGTGCCAGCAGCTTAGGGGGAACTAATGAAAAACTGTTTTTT. The whole variable domain, remainder taken from reference TRBV7-6 and TRBJ1-4, is GAGVSQSPRYKVTKRGQDVALRCDPISGHVSLYWYRQALGQGPEFLTYFNYEAQQDKSGLPNDRFSAERPEGSISTLTIQRTEQRDSAMYRCASSLGGTNEKLFFGSGTQLSVL.

V is TRBV5-1 and J is TRBJ2-3; unclear D gene. The CDR3 length is 12 residues. V lost 1 base and J 3 bases, leaving 3 bases between the germline ends. The germline CDR1 and CDR2 sequences are SGHRS and YFSETQ. The CDR3: CASSLTTDTQYF. In DNA form, the CDR3 reads TGCGCCAGCAGCTTGACAACAGATACGCAGTATTTT. Filled out from reference TRBV5-1 and TRBJ2-3, the complete variable domain reads KAGVTQTPRYLIKTRGQQVTLSCSPISGHRSVSWYQQTPGQGLQFLFEYFSETQRNKGNFPGRFSGRQFSNSRSEMNVSTLELGDSALYLCASSLTTDTQYFGPGTRLTVL.

The chain uses TRBV5-1 and TRBJ2-3; D may correspond to TRBD1 or TRBD2 (5 bases each). CDR3 length equals 15 residues. Trimming took 5 bases from V and 0 from J, leaving 13 bases between them. Per the germline V gene, CDR1 is SGHRS and CDR2 is YFSETQ. CDR3 nucleotide sequence: TGCGCCAGCAGTTACTTAAGGGACAGCACAGATACGCAGTATTTT. Amino acids: CASSYLRDSTDTQYF.

The chain links TRBV4-1 to TRBJ1-4; a possible D gene is TRBD1 (5 bases). This CDR3 is built from 15 residues. CDR1 MGHRA and CDR2 YSYEKL come from the germline V gene. Trimming removed 0 bases at V and 7 bases at J, with 12 bases between. Written as DNA, the CDR3 is TGCGCCAGCAGCCAAGAAACCGGGGGGGGTGAAAAACTGTTTTTT. This translates into CASSQETGGGEKLFF.

This chain's CDR3 is CASSLGSGTAHGYTF. The CDR3 nucleotides read TGCGCCAGCAGCTTGGGCTCCGGGACAGCCCATGGCTACACCTTC. The rearrangement uses TRBV5-1 and TRBJ1-2; 7 nucleotides align to TRBD1. J was trimmed by 6 bases and V by 0 bases; bases with no gene match: 8. Germline V lookup: CDR1 SGHRS, CDR2 YFSETQ. This CDR3 has 15 amino acids.